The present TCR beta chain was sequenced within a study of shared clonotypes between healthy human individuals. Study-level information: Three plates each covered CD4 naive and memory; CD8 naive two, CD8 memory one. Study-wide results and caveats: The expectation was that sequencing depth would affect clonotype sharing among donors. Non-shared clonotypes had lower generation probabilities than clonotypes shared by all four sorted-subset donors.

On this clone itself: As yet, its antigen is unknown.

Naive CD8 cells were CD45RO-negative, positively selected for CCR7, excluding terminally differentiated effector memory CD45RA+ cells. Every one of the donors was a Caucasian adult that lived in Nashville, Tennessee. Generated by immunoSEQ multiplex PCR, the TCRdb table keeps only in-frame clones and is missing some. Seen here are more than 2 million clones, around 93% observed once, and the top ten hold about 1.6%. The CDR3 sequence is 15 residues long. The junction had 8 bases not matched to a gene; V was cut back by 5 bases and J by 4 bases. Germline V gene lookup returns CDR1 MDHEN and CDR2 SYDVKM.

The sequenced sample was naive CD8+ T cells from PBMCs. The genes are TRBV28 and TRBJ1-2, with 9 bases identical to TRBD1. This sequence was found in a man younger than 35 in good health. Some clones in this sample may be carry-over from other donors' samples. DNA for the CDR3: TGTGCCAGCAGTCCATCGACAGGGGGACCCTATGGCTACACCTTC. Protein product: CASSPSTGGPYGYTF.